This T cell receptor beta chain originates from a study of T cell responses to AZD1222 COVID-19 vaccine. The CDR3 sequence is 11 residues long. The germline V gene encodes CDR1 MNHEY and CDR2 SVGAGI. V lost 6 bases, J lost 6 bases, and 8 bases lay in between. Only in-frame clones appear in the TCRdb table, and some are missing; sequencing was by immunoSEQ multiplex PCR. Of 130,000 or so clones listed, about 90% are singletons. This specimen was peripheral blood, taken on day 0 of AZD1222 vaccination. This chain connects TRBV6-5 to TRBJ1-1, with D hard to call. The TCR sequence derives from an adult in good health. CDR3 sequence (DNA): TGTGCCAGCAGACAGTCGTCTGAAGCTTTCTTT. Translated, it gives CASRQSSEAFF.